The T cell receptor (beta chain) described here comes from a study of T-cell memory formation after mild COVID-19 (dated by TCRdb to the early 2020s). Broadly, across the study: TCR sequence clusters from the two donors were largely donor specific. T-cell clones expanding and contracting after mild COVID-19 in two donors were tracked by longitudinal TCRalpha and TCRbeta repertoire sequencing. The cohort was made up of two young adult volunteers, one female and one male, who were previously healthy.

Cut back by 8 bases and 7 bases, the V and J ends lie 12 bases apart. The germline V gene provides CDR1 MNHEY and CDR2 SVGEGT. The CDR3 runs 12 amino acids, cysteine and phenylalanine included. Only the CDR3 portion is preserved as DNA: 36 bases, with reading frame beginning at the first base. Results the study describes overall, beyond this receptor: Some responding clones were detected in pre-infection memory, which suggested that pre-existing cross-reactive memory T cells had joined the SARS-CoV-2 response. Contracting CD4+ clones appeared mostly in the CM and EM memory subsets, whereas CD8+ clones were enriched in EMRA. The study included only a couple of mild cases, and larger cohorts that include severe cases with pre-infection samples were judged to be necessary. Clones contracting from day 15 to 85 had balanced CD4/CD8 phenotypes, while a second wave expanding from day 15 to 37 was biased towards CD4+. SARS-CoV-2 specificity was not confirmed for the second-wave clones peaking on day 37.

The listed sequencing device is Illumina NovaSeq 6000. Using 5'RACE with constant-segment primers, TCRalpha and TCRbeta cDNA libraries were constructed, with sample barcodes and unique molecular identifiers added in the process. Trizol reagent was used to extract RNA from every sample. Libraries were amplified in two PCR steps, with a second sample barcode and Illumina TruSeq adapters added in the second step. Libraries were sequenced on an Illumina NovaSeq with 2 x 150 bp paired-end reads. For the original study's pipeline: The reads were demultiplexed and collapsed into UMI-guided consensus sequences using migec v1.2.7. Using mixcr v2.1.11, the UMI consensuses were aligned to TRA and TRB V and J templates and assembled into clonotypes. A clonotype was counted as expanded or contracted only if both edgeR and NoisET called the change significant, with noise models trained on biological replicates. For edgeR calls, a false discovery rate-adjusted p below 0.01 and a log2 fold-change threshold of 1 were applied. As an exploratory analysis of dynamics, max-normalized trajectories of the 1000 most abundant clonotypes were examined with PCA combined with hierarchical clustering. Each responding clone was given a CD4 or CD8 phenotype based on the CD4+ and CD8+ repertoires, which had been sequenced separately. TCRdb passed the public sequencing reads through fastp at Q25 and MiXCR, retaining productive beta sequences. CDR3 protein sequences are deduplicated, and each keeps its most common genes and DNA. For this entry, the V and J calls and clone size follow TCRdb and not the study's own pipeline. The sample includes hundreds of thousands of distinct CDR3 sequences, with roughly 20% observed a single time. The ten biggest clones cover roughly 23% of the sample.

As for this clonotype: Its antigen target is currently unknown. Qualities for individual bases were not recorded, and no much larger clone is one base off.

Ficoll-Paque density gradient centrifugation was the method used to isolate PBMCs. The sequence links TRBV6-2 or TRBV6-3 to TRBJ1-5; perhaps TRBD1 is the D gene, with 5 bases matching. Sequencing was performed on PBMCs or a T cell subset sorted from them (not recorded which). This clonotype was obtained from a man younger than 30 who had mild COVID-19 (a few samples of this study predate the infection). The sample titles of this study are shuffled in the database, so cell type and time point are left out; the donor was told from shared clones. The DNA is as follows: TGTGCCAGCGGGGCAGGTAAGCAGCCCCAGCATTTT. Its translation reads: CASGAGKQPQHF.